This T cell receptor (beta chain) stems from a study of blood T cell repertoires in COVID-19. Turning to the study itself: Acute-phase and convalescent COVID-19 samples originated in the United States, Italy and Spain. Sample material is recorded as cDNA or gDNA derived from T cells, B-cell-depleted T cells, or PBMCs.

Original analysis: Nucleated cell counts were estimated from reference gene primer amplification. Assay: immunoSEQ multiplex PCR; the TCRdb copy retains only in-frame clones and omits some. V, J and clone size were drawn from that table, and D and trimming were deduced from the DNA. The sample includes around 76,000 clones, approximately 80% of them seen just once. Seattle patient enrollment occurred during active infection, with longitudinal follow-up thereafter. The CDR3 length is 13 residues. CDR1 and CDR2 from the germline V gene are MNHNY and SVGAGI (reference sequence). V was cut by 6 bases and J by 5 bases, with 13 bases left in between.

Sequencing input: peripheral blood. This chain uses TRBV6-6 with TRBJ2-5; the D gene is possibly TRBD1 (5 bases). This clonotype was sampled from a man aged 30-40 years with COVID-19, enrolled during active disease. This CDR3 is CASRATGSETQYF. The CDR3 coding sequence is TGTGCCAGCAGAGCTACAGGATCCGAGACCCAGTACTTC.